Described below is a single TCR beta chain sequence and its context. The repertoire was sequenced with immunoSEQ multiplex PCR; TCRdb's copy has only in-frame clones and lacks some. The repertoire consists of 100,000 or so clones, with about 89% occurring once and the leading ten covering approximately 8.4%. The sample originates from a study of control samples from healthy donors and cancer patients. This TCR was recovered from a man aged 30 to 45 in good health. Sequenced: blood.

The CDR3 spells CASRPNQGTSVTGELFF. CDR3 bases: TGTGCCAGCAGGCCAAATCAGGGGACTTCGGTCACCGGGGAGCTGTTTTTT. The chain has TRBV27 and TRBJ2-2, with D tentatively TRBD1 or TRBD2 (6 bases each). Per the germline V gene, CDR1 is MNHEY and CDR2 is SMNVEV (reference sequence). V lost 6 bases and J 4 bases, leaving 21 bases between the germline ends. This CDR3 region has 17 residues.